Following are 30 T cell receptor beta chains from one sample sequenced in a study of beta chain features in type 1 diabetes. Of the isolated RNA, all was reverse transcribed, and so the sequenced material was expressed TCRB transcripts. The method was immunoSEQ multiplex PCR; TCRdb's version includes in-frame clones alone and lacks a portion of them. The data show around 97,000 clones, roughly 28% seen once. Findings and limits, study-wide: For Type 1 diabetes patients, all four CD4+ subsets carried TCRB CDR3s that were moderately but significantly shorter.

The antigens these receptors bind are not known. The sample taken for sequencing was central memory CD4+ T cells from blood. These receptors were taken from a young woman with type 1 diabetes.

This clone was detected only a few times. The chain carries TRBV5-1 and TRBJ1-4; D is uncertain. Germline-derived CDR1 and CDR2 are SGHRS and YFSETQ. Trimming removed 3 bases from V and 4 bases from J, with 16 bases in between. The CDR3 runs 16 residues. CDR3: CASSSRRVSDNEKLFF. In DNA form, the CDR3 reads TGCGCCAGCAGCTCCCGGCGGGTGTCGGATAATGAAAAACTGTTTTTT.

This clone occurred a few times. This rearrangement joins TRBV10-3 to TRBJ2-1, with 7 bases aligning to TRBD1. The J segment lost 7 bases and the V segment lost 3 bases, leaving 6 bases of the junction unmatched. The germline gives CDR1 ENHRY, CDR2 SYGVKD. This CDR3 spans 14 amino acids. The CDR3 is CAISDQDRVNEQFF. As DNA, the CDR3 is TGTGCCATCAGTGACCAAGACAGGGTAAATGAGCAGTTCTTC.

Here the CDR3 DNA reads TGTGCCAGCGGGCGAGGGACTAGCTCGGATACGCAGTATTTT. Translated: CASGRGTSSDTQYF. This rearrangement joins TRBV19 to TRBJ2-3; 9 bases are a match to TRBD2. V shed 9 bases, J shed 6 bases, and the junction held 10 bases outside the gene matches. From germline, CDR1 is LNHDA and CDR2 SQIVND (reference sequence). CDR3 length: 14 residues.

The V call is TRBV9, the J call TRBJ2-3, with 8 bases matching TRBD2. The CDR3 consists of 13 residues. V shed 8 bases and J 2 bases; nucleotides not matched to a gene: 4. Germline V gene lookup returns CDR1 SGDLS and CDR2 YYNGEE. The CDR3 DNA reads TGTGCCAGTGGGGGACTAGACACAGATACGCAGTATTTT. Amino acid sequence: CASGGLDTDTQYF.

The gene calls are TRBV11-3 and TRBJ2-1, with TRBD1 matching 10 bases. Looked up from germline, CDR1 is SGHNT and CDR2 is YENEEA. CDR3 size: 14 residues. The V and J ends lost 8 bases and 6 bases, in that order; junction bases with no gene match: 7. The CDR3 reads CASGLWTGGNEQFF. Here the CDR3 DNA reads TGTGCCAGCGGGCTATGGACAGGGGGCAATGAGCAGTTCTTC.

This clone was detected only a few times. V is TRBV18 and J is TRBJ1-2; D ambiguous. The CDR3 is 12 amino acids. The germline V and J ends were trimmed by 4 bases and 3 bases, with 6 bases remaining between them. From germline, CDR1 is KGHSH and CDR2 LQKENI. The CDR3 spells CASSQQDYGYTF. In DNA form, the CDR3 reads TGTGCCAGCTCACAGCAGGACTATGGCTACACCTTC.

This rearrangement joins TRBV5-1 to TRBJ2-5, with D perhaps matching TRBD2 (7 bases). Germline V gene data show CDR1 as SGHRS and CDR2 as YFSETQ. The CDR3 length is 15 residues. Trimming removed 0 bases at V and 4 bases at J, with 13 bases between. This CDR3 reads CASSLEMGGRETQYF. The CDR3 DNA follows: TGCGCCAGCAGCTTGGAAATGGGGGGGCGAGAGACCCAGTACTTC.

This clone was seen more than once but under ten times. The J gene is TRBJ1-5, the V gene TRBV30; the D gene is possibly TRBD1 (5 bases). The germline CDR1 and CDR2 sequences are GTSNPN and SVGIG (reference sequence). V was shortened by 5 bases and J by 4 bases, with 12 bases between the two germline ends. This CDR3 region has 13 residues. For the CDR3, the DNA is TGTGCCTGGGCCGCAGGGCAGAATCAGCCCCAGCATTTT. Its protein is CAWAAGQNQPQHF. Combining the CDR3 with reference TRBV30 and TRBJ1-5 gives the whole variable domain SQTIHQWPATLVQPVGSPLSLECTVEGTSNPNLYWYRQAAGRGLQLLFYSVGIGQISSEVPQNLSASRPQDRQFILSSKKLLLSDSGFYLCAWAAGQNQPQHFGDGTRLSIL.

In this sample, this clone turned up a few times. Here the CDR3 DNA reads TGCGCCAGCAGTCTACACTGCGTCCGGGACAGGGGCGGCAATCAGCCCCAGCATTTT. Its protein product is CASSLHCVRDRGGNQPQHF. The chain joins TRBV23-1 to TRBJ1-5, with 10 bases fitting TRBD1. TRBV23-1 is an ORF, and what it does is uncertain. Trimming removed 4 bases from V and 2 bases from J; junction bases left unmatched: 14. The CDR3 contains 19 residues.

The genes are TRBV30 and TRBJ2-3; D perhaps matches TRBD1 (6 bases). This CDR3 contains 14 residues. The ends were cut back, 3 bases at V and 2 bases at J, with 12 bases in the middle. Germline lookup yields CDR1 GTSNPN and CDR2 SVGIG (reference sequence). The CDR3 sequence is CAWSQGTFTDTQYF. CDR3 nucleotide sequence: TGTGCCTGGAGCCAGGGGACCTTCACAGATACGCAGTATTTT.

In its sample, this clone was seen many times. The chain has TRBV6-5 and TRBJ2-1, with 7 nucleotides matching TRBD1. Germline CDR1 is MNHEY and CDR2 is SVGAGI. The length of the CDR3 is 15 residues. Trimming removed 6 bases from V and 6 bases from J; junction bases left unmatched: 11. CDR3 sequence: CASSPKDRNSNEQFF. In nucleotides, the CDR3 is TGTGCCAGCAGCCCCAAGGACAGGAATTCCAATGAGCAGTTCTTC.

This clone has only a few counts. This chain joins TRBV15 and TRBJ2-1; 11 bases agree with TRBD2. Germline V gene data show CDR1 as LNHNV and CDR2 as YYDKDF (reference sequence). The CDR3 spans 16 residues. Germline trimming cut 8 bases from V and 5 bases from J; bases unmatched to any gene: 11. The CDR3 reads CATGYYGTSGNNEQFF. In nucleotides, the CDR3 is TGTGCCACCGGGTACTACGGGACTAGCGGTAACAATGAGCAGTTCTTC.

This clone was observed a handful of times. The chain employs TRBV5-4 and TRBJ2-5; a weak D match, TRBD2 (5 bases). Germline values: CDR1 SGHNT, CDR2 YYREEE (reference sequence). The ends were cut back, 1 base at V and 4 bases at J, with 8 bases in the middle. This CDR3 has 13 residues. DNA for the CDR3: TGTGCCAGCAGCTTGCGGGGTTCAGAGACCCAGTACTTC. Its protein is CASSLRGSETQYF.

The rearrangement joins TRBV5-1 to TRBJ2-1; 7 positions match TRBD2. The trim removed 4 bases at V and 4 bases at J, leaving 14 bases unmatched. The CDR3 has 17 residues. In germline, CDR1 is SGHRS, CDR2 YFSETQ. The CDR3 loop reads CASSPTSAILTYNEQFF. CDR3 in DNA: TGCGCCAGCAGCCCTACTAGCGCCATTCTTACTTACAATGAGCAGTTCTTC.

This chain's CDR3 is CASSISGSGRSYNEQFF. CDR3 bases: TGTGCCAGTAGTATATCTGGTAGCGGGAGGTCCTACAATGAGCAGTTCTTC. The chain carries TRBV19 and TRBJ2-1; TRBD2 matches at 10 bases. This CDR3 has 17 residues. The germline V gene has CDR1 LNHDA and CDR2 SQIVND (reference sequence). J lost 1 base, V lost 2 bases, and 5 bases had no gene match.

The chain carries TRBV4-1 and TRBJ2-6; D perhaps matches TRBD1 (5 bases). This CDR3 spans 19 amino acids. The germline gives CDR1 MGHRA, CDR2 YSYEKL. V lost 0 bases and J 2 bases, leaving 17 bases between the germline ends. CDR3 sequence (DNA): TGCGCCAGCAGCCAAGATCCGGCAGGGATTGGCCCTGGGGCCAACGTCCTGACTTTC. Translation: CASSQDPAGIGPGANVLTF.

The gene calls are TRBV28 and TRBJ1-2; tentatively, D is TRBD1 (5 bases). V was shortened by 2 bases and J by 7 bases, with 20 bases between the two germline ends. The CDR3 has 16 residues. Germline values: CDR1 MDHEN, CDR2 SYDVKM. The CDR3 loop reads CASSLVGNQGGAGYTF. CDR3 DNA sequence: TGTGCCAGCAGTTTAGTTGGGAACCAGGGTGGGGCTGGCTACACCTTC.

This clone has a handful of counts. Other DNA variants within this sample encode the same CDR3. The chain recombines TRBV5-1 with TRBJ1-1; 10 bases agree with TRBD1. Germline CDR1 is SGHRS and CDR2 is YFSETQ. The CDR3 is 14 residues long. Trimming cost V 4 bases and J 5 bases; bases outside gene matches: 5. In nucleotides, the CDR3 is TGCGCCAGCAGCCCTGGACAGGGGGTAACTGAAGCTTTCTTT. Protein sequence: CASSPGQGVTEAFF.

This clone has only one observation. V usage is TRBV5-1 and J usage is TRBJ2-1; D may be TRBD2 (6 bases). The CDR3 extends over 15 amino acids. Germline values: CDR1 SGHRS, CDR2 YFSETQ. Trimming left V 1 base short and J 9 bases short, with 17 bases between. CDR3 nucleotide sequence: TGCGCCAGCAGCTTGCGGGAGAACCCTGGAGGTGAGCAGTTCTTC. This codes for CASSLRENPGGEQFF.

J is TRBJ2-1 and V is TRBV15; 8 nucleotides align to TRBD2. Looked up from germline, CDR1 is LNHNV and CDR2 is YYDKDF (reference sequence). The CDR3 runs to 15 residues. The ends lost 5 bases at V and 5 bases at J; junction bases unmatched: 8. The CDR3 loop is CATSSSVAGNNEQFF. The CDR3 DNA is TGTGCCACCAGCTCCTCGGTAGCGGGAAACAATGAGCAGTTCTTC.

The chain combines TRBV28 with TRBJ2-3; no definite D call. The V end lost 4 bases, the J end lost 1 base, and 15 bases lay between the germline ends. This CDR3 is built from 16 residues. The V gene's germline CDR1 is MDHEN and CDR2 SYDVKM. CDR3 DNA sequence: TGTGCCAGCAGTTCCTTATGGGCAGACGGCACAGATACGCAGTATTTT. Protein product: CASSSLWADGTDTQYF. The whole variable domain, remainder taken from reference TRBV28 and TRBJ2-3, is DVKVTQSSRYLVKRTGEKVFLECVQDMDHENMFWYRQDPGLGLRLIYFSYDVKMKEKGDIPEGYSVSREKKERFSLILESASTNQTSMYLCASSSLWADGTDTQYFGPGTRLTVL.

The rearrangement joins TRBV7-3 to TRBJ2-1; TRBD2 is a possible D gene (5 bases). This CDR3 region has 14 residues. CDR1 is SGHTA, CDR2 FQGTGA, per germline. V lost 4 bases and J 4 bases, leaving 11 bases between the germline ends. The CDR3 nucleotides are TGTGCCAGCAGCTCTAGCCCTCCATACAATGAGCAGTTCTTC. Translating it yields CASSSSPPYNEQFF.

The gene calls are TRBV10-1 and TRBJ2-3; no reliable D call. Germline CDR1 reads WNHNN; CDR2 reads SYGVQD (reference sequence). V was shortened by 2 bases and J by 5 bases, with 14 bases between the two germline ends. This CDR3 comprises 15 residues. CDR3 loop: CASSEGPPPRDTQYF. The CDR3 bases are TGCGCCAGCAGTGAGGGGCCACCCCCCCGAGATACGCAGTATTTT.

A few counts support this clone. This chain uses TRBV21-1 with TRBJ1-1; the D call of TRBD1 is as the table states it, not checked on the DNA. TRBV21-1 is a listed pseudogene. The CDR3 has 15 residues. CDR3: CASSAWTGGGFEAFF. The CDR3 nucleotides read TGTGCCAGCAGCGCATGGACAGGGGGCGGGTTTGAAGCTTTCTTT.

The CDR3 spells CASIRGDTDTEAFF. The CDR3 nucleotides read TGTGCCAGCATCAGGGGCGACACTGACACTGAAGCTTTCTTT. The gene calls are TRBV2 and TRBJ1-1, with D tentatively TRBD1 (6 bases). The V gene lost 7 bases and the J gene lost 3 bases, with 15 bases spanning the gap. CDR1 SNHLY and CDR2 FYNNEI come from the germline V gene. The CDR3 loop spans 14 amino acids.

The chain couples TRBV12-5 to TRBJ2-1, with D perhaps matching TRBD2 (6 bases). There are 16 residues in the CDR3. V dropped 0 bases and J dropped 4 bases, with 13 bases sitting between them. Germline-derived CDR1 and CDR2 are LGHNT and FRNRAP. The CDR3 reads CASGLVNSGLYNEQFF. In nucleotides, the CDR3 is TGTGCTAGTGGTTTGGTTAATAGCGGACTTTACAATGAGCAGTTCTTC.

A few counts support this clone. CDR3 DNA sequence: TGTGCCAGCAGTGTGACAGCTTTTGGAAACACCATATATTTT. Its translation: CASSVTAFGNTIYF. This sequence joins TRBV2 and TRBJ1-3; TRBD1 is a possible D gene (5 bases). V was cut by 4 bases and J by 3 bases, with 10 bases left in between. Germline V gives CDR1 SNHLY, CDR2 FYNNEI. CDR3 size: 14 residues.

This clone has only a few counts. The chain is built from TRBV11-1 and TRBJ2-1; D gene uncertain. This CDR3 spans 11 amino acids. Germline loops: CDR1 SGHAT, CDR2 FQDESV (reference sequence). V was shortened by 4 bases and J by 6 bases, with 4 bases between the two germline ends. The CDR3 loop reads CASSSLNEQFF. The CDR3 DNA reads as TGTGCCAGCAGCTCCCTCAATGAGCAGTTCTTC.

This clone occurred a few times. V gene TRBV18 combines with J gene TRBJ1-2; the D is unclear. This CDR3 has 14 residues. V lost 2 bases, J lost 8 bases, and 15 bases lay in between. Germline V gene sequence: CDR1 KGHSH, CDR2 LQKENI. The CDR3 sequence: CASSPALDSRGYTF. CDR3 sequence (DNA): TGTGCCAGCTCACCAGCCTTGGATAGCCGGGGCTACACCTTC.

The table lists this clone with a few counts. The chain couples TRBV5-4 to TRBJ2-3, with D hard to call. V lost 4 bases and J lost 1, with 7 bases in between. Germline V gene sequence: CDR1 SGHNT, CDR2 YYREEE (reference sequence). The CDR3 has 13 residues. CDR3: CASSDSGTDTQYF. In nucleotides, the CDR3 is TGTGCCAGCAGCGACTCAGGCACAGATACGCAGTATTTT.